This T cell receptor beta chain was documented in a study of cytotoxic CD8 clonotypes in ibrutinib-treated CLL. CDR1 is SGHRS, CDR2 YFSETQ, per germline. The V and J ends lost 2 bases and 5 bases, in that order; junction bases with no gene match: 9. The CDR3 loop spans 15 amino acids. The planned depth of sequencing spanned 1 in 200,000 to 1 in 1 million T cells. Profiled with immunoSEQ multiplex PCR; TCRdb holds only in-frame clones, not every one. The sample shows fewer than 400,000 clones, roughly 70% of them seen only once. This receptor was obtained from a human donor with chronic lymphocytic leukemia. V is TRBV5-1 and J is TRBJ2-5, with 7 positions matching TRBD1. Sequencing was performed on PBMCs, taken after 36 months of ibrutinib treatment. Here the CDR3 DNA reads TGCGCCAGCAGCTTAAGGACAGGTGGGCGGGAGACCCAGTACTTC. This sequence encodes CASSLRTGGRETQYF.